The T cell receptor (beta chain) described here comes from a study of CD8+ T cells in alopecia areata. Findings and caveats of the study: Scalp sample sequencing also detects resident alphabeta T cells of normal skin.

Patients with alopecia areata provided lesional scalp punch biopsies as well as peripheral blood. CD4+ and CD8+ T cells were sorted from PBMCs stained for CD3, CD4 and CD8. Relative to its sample, this clone is medium-sized. The target antigen is unknown. The sequencing template was cDNA reverse transcribed from extracted RNA. Assay: immunoSEQ multiplex PCR; the TCRdb copy retains only in-frame clones and omits some. In the table there are around 29,000 clones, over 65% of which are singletons. The CDR3 consists of 14 residues. The germline CDR1 and CDR2 sequences are KGHSH and LQKENI. V lost 8 bases, J lost 6 bases, and 10 bases stayed unmatched.

The chain has TRBV18 and TRBJ2-1; 7 nucleotides align to TRBD1. Input material: NKG2D-low CD8+ T cells sorted from blood. This clonotype originated in a human donor with alopecia areata. The CDR3 DNA is TGTGCCAGCCTACCCTCCGGGACAGCCAATGAGCAGTTCTTC. It specifies CASLPSGTANEQFF. Drawing the rest from reference TRBV18 and TRBJ2-1, the complete variable domain is NAGVMQNPRHLVRRRGQEARLRCSPMKGHSHVYWYRQLPEEGLKFMVYLQKENIIDESGMPKERFSAEFPKEGPSILRIQQVVRGDSAAYFCASLPSGTANEQFFGPGTRLTVL.